This entry lists 5 T cell receptor beta chains sequenced from one sample in a study of breast tumors, draining lymph nodes, adjacent tissues. Each CDR3 protein gets one entry after TCRdb re-called the multiplex PCR reads with MiXCR. Of about 100,000 distinct CDR3 sequences in the sample, around 20% were seen once. Samples came from axillary lymph nodes draining the breast cancer. Sequencing was performed on axillary lymph node tissue. These receptors came from a female donor with breast cancer. Some clones in this sample may be carry-over from other donors' samples.

In this sample, this clonotype turned up many times. The V gene is TRBV19, the J gene TRBJ2-7, with D perhaps matching TRBD2 (7 bases). The germline CDR1 and CDR2 sequences are LNHDA and SQIVND (reference sequence). Trimming took off 10 bases at V and 4 bases at J, with 17 bases between the two ends. The CDR3 extends over 13 amino acids. The CDR3 reads CATLGGPLYEQYF. The CDR3 nucleotides read TGTGCCACCTTGGGGGGGCCCTTATACGAGCAGTACTTC.

Notes on this clonotype: A read error is possible here, since a much larger clone lies one base away. Given the absence of the conserved phenylalanine or tryptophan at the CDR3 end, a read error is likely. V is TRBV6-1 and J is TRBJ1-5, with 7 positions matching TRBD1. Per germline, CDR1 MNHNS and CDR2 SASEGT. This CDR3 has 16 amino acids. J gave up 6 bases and V 6 bases, and 14 bases lay outside the gene matches. CDR3 sequence (DNA): TGTGCCAGCAGAGCTGATACAGGGGTCGGGGGTCAGCCCCAGCATCTT. This gives the protein CASRADTGVGGQPQHL.

This clonotype was detected ten times or more. J is TRBJ2-3 and V is TRBV2; 12 bases are shared with TRBD1. Per the germline V gene, CDR1 is SNHLY and CDR2 is FYNNEI. Unmatched junction bases numbered 11, after V lost 0 bases and J lost 4 bases. CDR3 size: 19 residues. This CDR3 is CASSEANLSGTGGADTQYF. In DNA form, the CDR3 reads TGTGCCAGCAGTGAAGCAAACTTATCCGGGACAGGGGGCGCAGATACGCAGTATTTT.

This clonotype has at least ten counts. The V gene is TRBV2, the J gene TRBJ2-3; unclear D gene. The V end lost 8 bases, the J end lost 2 bases, and 26 bases lay between the germline ends. The CDR3 has 18 residues. Per the germline V gene, CDR1 is SNHLY and CDR2 is FYNNEI. The CDR3 nucleotides read TGTGCCAGCGGACCTCCAAGGCGGACCGCGCGGACCACAGATACGCAGTATTTT. It yields the protein CASGPPRRTARTTDTQYF.

Ten or more counts support this clonotype. The J gene is TRBJ1-5, the V gene TRBV5-6; D is unclear. Germline CDR1 and CDR2: SGHDT and YYEEEE. V was trimmed by 0 bases and J by 2 bases, leaving 0 bases between them. The CDR3 loop spans 12 amino acids. The CDR3 nucleotides read TGTGCCAGCAGCTTGGGCAATCAGCCCCAGCATTTT. This translates into CASSLGNQPQHF.